The 30 T cell receptor beta chains below come from one sample, sequenced in a study of control samples from healthy donors and cancer patients (dated by TCRdb to the early 2020s). Libraries were built with the immunoSEQ multiplex PCR assay. In TCRdb, the immuneACCESS table is reduced to in-frame sequences with V and J assigned. These tables do not hold every clone; where another copy was compared, an unresolved V gene accounts for under half, and the others remain unexplained. The sample table contains 130,000 or so clones; only one count was recorded for around 87% of them. The ten top clones hold about 2.7% of the sample. The sample was blood. These receptors were collected from a man in his sixties in good health.

This clone turned up a few times. Other DNA sequences in the same sample also yield this CDR3. V is TRBV9 and J is TRBJ1-1; D unresolved. The CDR3 has 13 residues. Germline V CDR1 and CDR2: SGDLS, YYNGEE. Trimming took off 2 bases at V and 1 base at J, with 6 bases between the two ends. The CDR3 here is CASSVTSNTEAFF. CDR3 in DNA: TGTGCCAGCAGCGTTACGTCGAACACTGAAGCTTTCTTT.

To note about this clone: The junction differs from germline at one of its ends, possibly a read error. This same CDR3 is encoded by further DNA sequences in the sample. The chain links TRBV3-1 (or the pseudogene TRBV3-2) to TRBJ1-3; no clear D gene. Germline CDR1 and CDR2: LGHDT and YNNKEL (reference sequence). The CDR3 is 14 amino acids. DNA for the CDR3: TGTGCCAGCAGCCAAGGTTTCTCTGGAAACACCATATATTTC. Encoded protein: CASSQGFSGNTIYF.

J is TRBJ2-7 and V is TRBV6-5; 7 positions match TRBD1. Germline CDR1 reads MNHEY; CDR2 reads SVGAGI. V lost 5 bases and J lost 3; bases outside the gene matches: 10. CDR3 length: 15 residues. The CDR3 is CASSLTGTVFYEQYF. The CDR3 DNA is TGTGCCAGCAGTCTCACCGGGACAGTATTCTACGAGCAGTACTTC.

V is TRBV30 and J is TRBJ1-6; D remains unclear. Germline CDR1 reads GTSNPN; CDR2 reads SVGIG (reference sequence). Trimming took 5 bases from V and 5 from J, leaving 7 bases between them. There are 12 residues in the CDR3. CDR3 DNA sequence: TGTGCCTGGGCACACAATAATTCACCCCTCCACTTT. Protein: CAWAHNNSPLHF.

This chain uses TRBV3-1 (or the pseudogene TRBV3-2) with TRBJ2-5; 7 positions match TRBD1. There are 14 residues in the CDR3. Per the germline V gene, CDR1 is LGHDT and CDR2 is YNNKEL (reference sequence). The J segment lost 7 bases and the V segment lost 5 bases, leaving 10 bases of the junction unmatched. CDR3 nucleotide sequence: TGTGCCAGCAGCATCGGGACAGCCCCAGGGACCCAGTACTTC. Amino acids: CASSIGTAPGTQYF.

This clone appeared once. The rearrangement joins TRBV24-1 to TRBJ2-1; 9 positions agree with TRBD2. CDR1 and CDR2 from the germline V gene are KGHDR and SFDVKD. The CDR3 consists of 15 residues. Unmatched junction bases numbered 7, after V lost 2 bases and J lost 9 bases. CDR3 bases: TGTGCCACCAGTGATTGGTCAGCGGGGGGATCTGAGCAGTTCTTC. As protein: CATSDWSAGGSEQFF.

The rearrangement uses TRBV7-3 and TRBJ1-1, with D perhaps matching TRBD1 (6 bases). This CDR3 spans 14 amino acids. V was pared by 3 bases and J by 1 base, with 9 bases between. Germline CDR1 SGHTA, CDR2 FQGTGA. This CDR3 is CASSFRGRNTEAFF. CDR3 in DNA: TGTGCCAGCAGCTTCAGGGGACGGAACACTGAAGCTTTCTTT.

This clone is medium-sized (0.01 to 0.1%) within its sample. The V call is TRBV6-2 or TRBV6-3, the J call TRBJ2-7; D is perhaps TRBD2 (7 bases). This CDR3 has 13 amino acids. Germline V lookup: CDR1 MNHEY, CDR2 SVGEGT. V lost 4 bases to trimming and J lost 3 bases, with 10 bases between them. For the CDR3, the DNA is TGTGCCAGCAGTTCGGGGGGCTTCTACGAGCAGTACTTC. This encodes CASSSGGFYEQYF.

DNA for the CDR3: TGTGCCTGGAGTGGAGGGGGCGGTGGTCAGCCCCAGCATTTT. As protein: CAWSGGGGGQPQHF. The gene calls are TRBV30 and TRBJ1-5; TRBD1 aligns across 7 bases. Trimming cost V 1 base and J 6 bases; bases outside gene matches: 6. The germline V gene has CDR1 GTSNPN and CDR2 SVGIG (reference sequence). The CDR3 is 14 amino acids.

The chain joins TRBV6-1 to TRBJ1-1, with D unresolved. CDR3 length equals 15 residues. In germline, CDR1 is MNHNS, CDR2 SASEGT. Trimming shortened V by 0 bases and J by 5 bases, and 13 bases separated the two germline ends. CDR3 nucleotides: TGTGCCAGCAGTGAAGCTGCCACGAAGGAGACTGAAGCTTTCTTT. It yields the protein CASSEAATKETEAFF.

The chain combines TRBV19 with TRBJ1-2, with a weak D call TRBD1 (6 bases). The CDR3 has 11 amino acids. The V end was cut by 6 bases, the J end by 8 bases, with 10 bases between. Germline-derived CDR1 and CDR2 are LNHDA and SQIVND (reference sequence). The CDR3 loop is CASRAGDGYTF. The CDR3 coding sequence is TGTGCCAGTAGGGCAGGGGACGGCTACACCTTC. The variable domain in full, completed from reference TRBV19 and TRBJ1-2, reads DGGITQSPKYLFRKEGQNVTLSCEQNLNHDAMYWYRQDPGQGLRLIYYSQIVNDFQKGDIAEGYSVSREKKESFPLTVTSAQKNPTAFYLCASRAGDGYTFGSGTRLTVV.

This clone was detected once. This rearrangement joins TRBV5-8 to TRBJ1-5; D is unclear. Germline CDR1 and CDR2: SGHTS and YDEGEE. This CDR3 spans 13 amino acids. Trimming left V 6 bases short and J 1 base short, with 8 bases between. For the CDR3, the DNA is TGTGCCAGCACATTCATAAGCAATCAGCCCCAGCATTTT. As protein: CASTFISNQPQHF.

Details on this clone: A read error may account for a junction end that differs from germline. The V call is TRBV7-9, the J call TRBJ2-3; TRBD2 aligns across 11 bases. The CDR3 runs 12 residues. CDR1 is SEHNR, CDR2 FQNEAQ, per germline (reference sequence). The CDR3 reads CASSLTSGGPNF. In nucleotides, the CDR3 is TGTGCCAGCAGCTTAACTAGCGGGGGCCCTAATTTT.

The V call is TRBV20-1, the J call TRBJ1-4; no reliable D call. CDR1 and CDR2 from the germline V gene are DFQATT and SNEGSKA (reference sequence). The CDR3 runs 11 residues. V shed 6 bases and J shed 7 bases, with 9 bases lying between them. This CDR3 is CSATTVEKLFF. DNA of the CDR3: TGCAGTGCCACTACAGTTGAAAAACTGTTTTTT.

The V and J genes are TRBV11-2 and TRBJ2-1; D may be TRBD1 (8 bases). Trimming removed 4 bases from V and 10 bases from J, with 17 bases in between. This CDR3 is 14 amino acids long. Germline V CDR1 and CDR2: SGHAT, FQNNGV. Written as DNA, the CDR3 is TGTGCCAGCAGCTGGGGACAGGCTAGCGGAGAGCAGTTCTTC. It specifies CASSWGQASGEQFF.

This sequence joins TRBV27 and TRBJ1-2; TRBD1 aligns across 7 bases. V gave up 0 bases and J gave up 7 bases; unmatched junction bases: 2. Germline assignment: CDR1 MNHEY and CDR2 SMNVEV (reference sequence). This CDR3 spans 13 amino acids. CDR3 sequence: CASSLSGTAGYTF. The CDR3, as DNA: TGTGCCAGCAGTTTATCCGGGACAGCTGGCTACACCTTC.

V usage is TRBV27 and J usage is TRBJ1-2; the D is unclear. The germline CDR1 and CDR2 sequences are MNHEY and SMNVEV (reference sequence). V dropped 2 bases and J dropped 6 bases, with 10 bases sitting between them. The CDR3 covers 13 residues. The CDR3 loop is CASSLKPSNGYTF. In DNA, the CDR3 is TGTGCCAGCAGTTTAAAGCCCTCCAATGGCTACACCTTC.

This clone was seen only a few times. V is TRBV7-9 and J is TRBJ2-3; D unclear. The CDR3 has 15 residues. Germline CDR1 reads SEHNR; CDR2 reads FQNEAQ (reference sequence). Trimming took off 3 bases at V and 2 bases at J, with 12 bases between the two ends. The DNA of the CDR3 is TGTGCCAGCAGCTTCCAGCAAGGAAACACAGATACGCAGTATTTT. This sequence encodes CASSFQQGNTDTQYF.

The rearrangement uses TRBV6-2 or TRBV6-3 and TRBJ2-7; 7 bases are a match to TRBD2. The CDR3 totals 15 residues. The V segment lost 4 bases and the J segment 3 bases; nucleotides outside the gene matches: 9. CDR1 is MNHEY, CDR2 SVGEGT, per germline. CDR3 nucleotides: TGTGCCAGCAGTTCAGGGCTAGCGGATTTCTACGAGCAGTACTTC. Translated, it gives CASSSGLADFYEQYF.

The CDR3 DNA reads as TGTGCCAGTCACACTCCGGGTATCGCTAACTATGGCTACACCTTC. Its protein is CASHTPGIANYGYTF. The gene calls are TRBV28 and TRBJ1-2; no reliable D call. CDR1 is MDHEN, CDR2 SYDVKM, per germline. The ends were cut back, 9 bases at V and 0 bases at J, with 17 bases in the middle. The CDR3 length is 15 residues.

This clone is a singleton in its sample. In the same sample, other DNA sequences code for this CDR3. This chain uses TRBV19 with TRBJ1-5; D is possibly TRBD1 (6 bases). This CDR3 has 14 residues. The germline V and J ends were trimmed by 5 bases and 5 bases, with 13 bases remaining between them. Germline V gene sequence: CDR1 LNHDA, CDR2 SQIVND (reference sequence). CDR3 coding DNA: TGTGCCAGTAGTTCGGACAGCCTTTATCAGCCCCAGCATTTT. It translates to CASSSDSLYQPQHF.

CDR3 region: CASSLLGPPSYEQYF. Here the CDR3 DNA reads TGTGCCAGCAGCTTATTGGGCCCTCCCTCCTACGAGCAGTACTTC. The chain employs TRBV7-2 and TRBJ2-7; no firm D call. The CDR3 has 15 residues. The V end was cut by 2 bases, the J end by 0 bases, with 11 bases between. The V gene's germline CDR1 is SGHTA and CDR2 FQGNSA. Looking up the rest from reference TRBV7-2 and TRBJ2-7 gives the full variable domain: GAGVSQSPSNKVTEKGKDVELRCDPISGHTALYWYRQSLGQGLEFLIYFQGNSAPDKSGLPSDRFSAERTGGSVSTLTIQRTQQEDSAVYLCASSLLGPPSYEQYFGPGTRLTVT.

The V call is TRBV6-5, the J call TRBJ1-2; no reliable D call. CDR3 length: 10 residues. Per the germline V gene, CDR1 is MNHEY and CDR2 is SVGAGI. Trimming removed 4 bases from V and 8 bases from J, with 5 bases in between. This CDR3 is CASSWVGYTF. Here the CDR3 DNA reads TGTGCCAGCAGTTGGGTCGGCTACACCTTC.

The V gene is TRBV14, the J gene TRBJ1-6, with a tentative D call TRBD1 (5 bases). Deletions cut 3 bases from V and 9 bases from J, with 18 bases between. CDR1 is SGHDN, CDR2 FVKESK, per germline. CDR3 length: 16 residues. The CDR3 sequence is CASSHVGGWAASPLHF. In DNA, the CDR3 is TGTGCCAGCAGCCATGTGGGGGGGTGGGCCGCTTCACCCCTCCACTTT.

V and J are TRBV12-3 or TRBV12-4 and TRBJ1-5, with D unclear. The length of the CDR3 is 13 residues. The V end lost 6 bases, the J end lost 5 bases, and 11 bases lay between the germline ends. The CDR3 DNA sequence: TGTGCCAGCAGCCGGGCCACGTATCAGCCCCAGCATTTT. It encodes CASSRATYQPQHF.

The CDR3 nucleotides read TGTGCCAGCAGCTCGGTCGCAGGGACTGGAAATACGCAGTATTTT. It encodes CASSSVAGTGNTQYF. The chain combines TRBV7-6 with TRBJ2-3; D possibly corresponds to TRBD2 (6 bases). The V end was cut by 4 bases, the J end by 7 bases, with 18 bases between. The CDR3 has 15 amino acids. Germline loops: CDR1 SGHVS, CDR2 FNYEAQ.

The CDR3 sequence: CASSPQIGQGANEQFF. DNA of the CDR3: TGTGCCAGCAGCCCTCAGATTGGGCAGGGGGCAAATGAGCAGTTCTTC. The chain recombines TRBV7-3 with TRBJ2-1, with 8 bases that match TRBD1. This CDR3 is 16 amino acids long. V was pared by 5 bases and J by 7 bases, with 13 bases of the junction left unmatched. From germline, CDR1 is SGHTA and CDR2 FQGTGA.

The gene calls are TRBV3-1 (or the pseudogene TRBV3-2) and TRBJ1-1; D is unclear. Deletions cut 5 bases from V and 5 bases from J, with 9 bases between. This CDR3 contains 12 residues. In germline, CDR1 is LGHDT, CDR2 YNNKEL (reference sequence). CDR3 protein: CASSFLRTEAFF. DNA for the CDR3: TGTGCCAGCAGCTTCCTGAGGACTGAAGCTTTCTTT.

The chain employs TRBV5-4 and TRBJ2-2, with TRBD1 matching over 9 bases. With V trimmed by 4 bases and J by 7 bases, 2 bases remained unmatched. CDR1 SGHNT and CDR2 YYREEE come from the germline V gene (reference sequence). This CDR3 is 13 amino acids long. The CDR3 reads CASSLTGGGELFF. The CDR3 nucleotides read TGTGCCAGCAGCCTGACAGGGGGCGGGGAGCTGTTTTTT. The complete variable domain, with remaining parts taken from reference TRBV5-4 and TRBJ2-2, reads ETGVTQSPTHLIKTRGQQVTLRCSSQSGHNTVSWYQQALGQGPQFIFQYYREEENGRGNFPPRFSGLQFPNYSSELNVNALELDDSALYLCASSLTGGGELFFGEGSRLTVL.

V and J are TRBV19 and TRBJ1-3; possibly TRBD1 for D (5 bases). The CDR3 runs 15 residues. The ends were cut back, 9 bases at V and 3 bases at J, with 18 bases in the middle. Germline CDR1 reads LNHDA; CDR2 reads SQIVND (reference sequence). The CDR3 DNA reads as TGTGCCAGCCACAGCGGGGGGTCGGTTGGAAACACCATATATTTT. Translation: CASHSGGSVGNTIYF.